This T cell receptor beta chain appears in the sequencing data of a study of early T cells in non-severe SARS-CoV-2 infection (dated by TCRdb to the early 2020s). Concerning the study at large: Because TCR sequencing relied on bulk RNA taken from unsorted whole blood, pairing of alpha and beta chains was not possible. What the study reported, not specific to this receptor: VDJdb matching was skewed toward anti-spike CD8 responses and likely underestimated virus-specific expansions, missing private and CD4 specificities.

This clonotype qualifies as medium-sized (0.01 to 0.1%). Its antigen specificity is not known. No base quality information exists; no much larger clone differs at one position. Library creation used 5' RACE. The reads were generated on a NextSeq 500. The TCR library protocol attached unique molecular identifiers to individual cDNA molecules to correct for sequencing error and PCR bias. Sequencing covered both TCR alpha and beta chains, and within each sample the abundances of alpha and beta sequences were tightly co-correlated. As for the authors' bioinformatics: Decombinator V4 was used to annotate TCR sequences for V gene, J gene and CDR3. Expanded TCRs were defined as changing significantly between any two time points under a Poisson model with p below 0.0001. TCR abundances were normalised to the total number of TCRs sequenced in each sample and reported as counts per million. TRAV1-2 paired with TRAJ12, TRAJ20 or TRAJ33 defined MAIT TCRs, while TRAV10 paired with TRAJ18 defined iNKT TCRs. A search of VDJdb, accessed on 1 November 2021, was run for TCRs annotated to CMV, EBV and SARS-CoV-2, with TCRs annotated for multiple antigens excluded. TCRdb ran its own pipeline on the public reads, namely fastp trimming at Q25 and MiXCR clone calling, and kept in-frame beta chains. Merged by CDR3 protein, the rows form single entries marked with the most common genes and DNA. The V and J calls here are based on TCRdb, not the publication. The sample table contains roughly 57,000 distinct CDR3 sequences; only one count was recorded for approximately 12% of them. The ten largest make up approximately 1.3% of the sample.

A case-control design nested within a healthcare worker cohort in London, UK, was used, with weekly nasopharyngeal swab PCR tests and blood sampling performed. Healthcare workers were enrolled in the week of the UK lockdown, from 23 to 31 March 2020, and were followed every week for up to roughly 16 weeks. The CDR3, cysteine through phenylalanine, is 11 amino acids long. CDR3 DNA only is kept here, 33 bases in frame from base 1. V lost 8 bases and J lost 6 bases; the stretch between them is 13 bases long. CDR1 and CDR2 are read off the germline V gene as SQVTM and ANQGSEA. The source of this sequence is an adult who was a healthcare worker with PCR-confirmed SARS-CoV-2 infection or an uninfected control (not recorded which). The sequenced material came from whole blood. This sequence uses TRBV29-1 and TRBJ1-2; the best D guess is TRBD1, with 5 bases matching. CDR3 loop: CSFSSGDGYTF. The DNA is TGCAGCTTCAGCTCGGGGGATGGCTACACCTTC.